This is a list of T cell receptor beta chains from one sample in a study of blood T cell repertoires in COVID-19. Assay used: immunoSEQ multiplex PCR; TCRdb lists only in-frame clones, some missing. The sample has under 400,000 clones, 87% seen once. The sequencing sample was made of peripheral blood. These receptors were taken from a woman aged 25-40 years with COVID-19, enrolled during active disease. The CDR3 runs from the conserved cysteine through the conserved F or W.

V gene,CDR3 protein
TRBV5-6,CASSFRGLAGNEQFF
TRBV30,CAWRDSGDQPQHF
TRBV9,CASSVAGEGTDTQYF
TRBV19,CASSLGLAGTGEQYF
TRBV6-6,CASKVTQVSYEQYF
TRBV4-1,CASSQNSGVSNEQYF
TRBV30,CAWSGGRDYGYTF
TRBV19,CASSIVGTGPYEQYF
TRBV5-1,CASSPRLAGGPYNEQFF
TRBV6-2/TRBV6-3,CASSHGTPYGYTF
TRBV4-1,CASSLDIDYGYTF
TRBV12-3/TRBV12-4,CASSTTGGYTF
TRBV25-1,CASRPGLSYNSPLHF
TRBV3-1/TRBV3-2,CASSHDGISSYEQYF
TRBV2,CASTGRGTDTQYF
TRBV9,CASSSDDTVVISGNTIYF
TRBV5-4,CASSSPGGNTEAFF
TRBV18,CASSPGGGDQPQHF
TRBV7-2,CASSLALGRGVRTGELFF
TRBV6-1,CASSEDRRVQHF
TRBV5-4,CASSYGAGNIEAFF
TRBV5-3,CARSTQGADGNQPQHF